These 17 T cell receptor beta chains were all obtained from the same sample, sequenced in a study of T cells after yellow fever vaccination. MiXCR, run by TCRdb on the 5' RACE reads, gives a single entry per CDR3 protein. The table lists some 220,000 distinct CDR3 sequences, under 3.5% of them singletons, with less than 3.5% in the top ten. The starting material was CD4+ T cells sorted from PBMCs, obtained 10 days after the yellow fever booster vaccination. The receptors shown here come from a man aged 18 to 35 who received the YFV17D yellow fever vaccine.

The chain joins TRBV29-1 to TRBJ1-2; 7 nucleotides line up with TRBD1. This CDR3 has 13 amino acids. The V gene's germline CDR1 is SQVTM and CDR2 ANQGSEA. Trimming at V came to 4 bases and at J to 7 bases, leaving 9 bases not matched to a gene. The CDR3 loop is CSVADRRVGGYTF. The CDR3 DNA is TGCAGCGTTGCGGACAGGCGGGTGGGTGGCTACACCTTC.

A few counts support this clonotype. The V gene is TRBV6-2 or TRBV6-3, the J gene TRBJ2-3, with 9 positions matching TRBD1. Germline CDR1 is MNHEY and CDR2 is SVGEGT. Trimming took 6 bases from V and 3 from J; bases not matched to a gene: 7. The length of the CDR3 is 15 residues. CDR3 in DNA: TGTGCCAGCAGCTGGGACAGGGAGTATACAGATACGCAGTATTTT. As protein: CASSWDREYTDTQYF.

This clonotype was observed many times. The rearrangement uses TRBV4-2 and TRBJ1-1, with TRBD1 as a possible D gene (5 bases). The V end was cut by 0 bases, the J end by 4 bases, with 9 bases between. Looked up from germline, CDR1 is LGHNA and CDR2 is YNFKEQ. This CDR3 is 14 amino acids long. This chain's CDR3 is CASSQDHGGTEAFF. The CDR3 nucleotides are TGTGCCAGCAGCCAAGATCATGGGGGCACTGAAGCTTTCTTT.

This rearrangement joins TRBV28 to TRBJ2-5, with 7 bases aligning to TRBD1. The CDR3 covers 13 residues. Germline CDR1 MDHEN, CDR2 SYDVKM. J was trimmed by 4 bases and V by 8 bases; bases with no gene match: 7. The CDR3 region has the DNA TGTGCCAGCTCAGGACAGGTGGTAGAGACCCAGTACTTC. It yields the protein CASSGQVVETQYF.

This clonotype occurred a few times. In DNA, the CDR3 is TGTGCCAGCAGCCCACCAGGACAGATTAGCACAGATACGCAGTATTTT. Protein product: CASSPPGQISTDTQYF. The gene calls are TRBV5-4 and TRBJ2-3; D might be TRBD1 (6 bases). Germline V gives CDR1 SGHNT, CDR2 YYREEE (reference sequence). This CDR3 comprises 16 residues. Trimming cost V 4 bases and J 0 bases, with 15 bases left between them. Together with reference TRBV5-4 and TRBJ2-3, the CDR3 gives the full variable domain: ETGVTQSPTHLIKTRGQQVTLRCSSQSGHNTVSWYQQALGQGPQFIFQYYREEENGRGNFPPRFSGLQFPNYSSELNVNALELDDSALYLCASSPPGQISTDTQYFGPGTRLTVL.

There are a few counts of this clonotype. The V gene is TRBV5-6, the J gene TRBJ1-5; the D is unclear. V was pared by 4 bases and J by 4 bases, with 9 bases between. The V gene's germline CDR1 is SGHDT and CDR2 YYEEEE. The CDR3 length is 13 residues. The chain's CDR3 is CASSRARNQPQHF. CDR3 coding DNA: TGTGCCAGCAGCCGAGCCCGTAATCAGCCCCAGCATTTT.

This clonotype was counted at least ten times. In DNA form, the CDR3 reads TGTGCCAGTAGTATTGGGGGTCACACTGAAGCTTTCTTT. Its protein product is CASSIGGHTEAFF. The chain has TRBV19 and TRBJ1-1; a weak D match, TRBD1 (5 bases). Germline lookup yields CDR1 LNHDA and CDR2 SQIVND (reference sequence). V lost 3 bases and J lost 3, with 8 bases in between. The CDR3 totals 13 residues.

The V and J genes are TRBV19 and TRBJ1-6; 9 nucleotides line up with TRBD1. CDR3 size: 16 residues. Per germline, CDR1 LNHDA and CDR2 SQIVND (reference sequence). After removal of 3 bases from V and 7 bases from J, the junction contained 7 bases not matched to a gene. CDR3 in amino acids: CASSIGTGWGNSPLHF. Here the CDR3 DNA reads TGTGCCAGTAGTATCGGGACAGGGTGGGGAAATTCACCCCTCCACTTT. Looking up the rest from reference TRBV19 and TRBJ1-6 gives the full variable domain: DGGITQSPKYLFRKEGQNVTLSCEQNLNHDAMYWYRQDPGQGLRLIYYSQIVNDFQKGDIAEGYSVSREKKESFPLTVTSAQKNPTAFYLCASSIGTGWGNSPLHFGNGTRLTVT.

The V and J genes are TRBV20-1 and TRBJ2-7; 7 bases line up with TRBD2. The CDR3 has 13 residues. Germline V CDR1 and CDR2: DFQATT, SNEGSKA (reference sequence). The ends lost 3 bases at V and 0 bases at J; junction bases unmatched: 2. CDR3 in DNA: TGCAGTGCTAGCGGGGGGTACTCCTACGAGCAGTACGTC. This codes for CSASGGYSYEQYV.

The V call is TRBV20-1, the J call TRBJ1-1; D gene unclear. The V gene lost 4 bases and the J gene lost 1 base, with 10 bases spanning the gap. Germline V CDR1 and CDR2: DFQATT, SNEGSKA (reference sequence). The CDR3 has 13 residues. The chain's CDR3 is CSATNTANTEAFF. For the CDR3, the DNA is TGCAGTGCTACTAACACAGCGAACACTGAAGCTTTCTTT.

This clonotype was counted ten times or more. V gene TRBV18 combines with J gene TRBJ2-7; D not certain. Germline-derived CDR1 and CDR2 are KGHSH and LQKENI. V was shortened by 6 bases and J by 2 bases, with 11 bases between the two germline ends. The CDR3 length is 13 residues. The CDR3 region has the DNA TGTGCCAGCTCGGAAACTTCTACCTACGAGCAGTACTTC. This codes for CASSETSTYEQYF.

In its sample, this clonotype was seen a few times. V usage is TRBV20-1 and J usage is TRBJ2-5; perhaps TRBD1 as D (5 bases). Germline V gene data show CDR1 as DFQATT and CDR2 as SNEGSKA (reference sequence). The V end lost 3 bases, the J end lost 4 bases, and 12 bases lay between the germline ends. The CDR3 covers 13 residues. Written as DNA, the CDR3 is TGCAGTGCTAGGTCCCAGGGCCGAGAGACCCAGTACTTC. Residues: CSARSQGRETQYF.

The chain carries TRBV20-1 and TRBJ2-5, with D possibly matching TRBD2 (6 bases). The ends were cut back, 6 bases at V and 2 bases at J, with 13 bases in the middle. Germline CDR1 is DFQATT and CDR2 is SNEGSKA (reference sequence). The CDR3 consists of 13 residues. The CDR3 region has the DNA TGCAGTGCCAAGGCCCTAGCGCAAGAGACCCAGTACTTC. This gives the protein CSAKALAQETQYF.

This sequence joins TRBV10-3 and TRBJ2-1; D tentatively fits TRBD1 or TRBD2 (5 bases each). The CDR3 has 17 amino acids. Per germline, CDR1 ENHRY and CDR2 SYGVKD. Trimming stripped 3 bases from V and 4 bases from J, with 19 bases between. Written as DNA, the CDR3 is TGTGCCATCAGTGATTCCTTGGGGCTAGCTGCATACAATGAGCAGTTCTTC. It encodes CAISDSLGLAAYNEQFF.

This clonotype has at least ten counts. DNA for the CDR3: TGTGCCAGCAGCTTGTTCTCAGGGAGAGGCGAGCAGTACGTC. Protein sequence: CASSLFSGRGEQYV. This sequence joins TRBV5-4 and TRBJ2-7, with D tentatively TRBD1 or TRBD2 (5 bases each). Germline V gene data show CDR1 as SGHNT and CDR2 as YYREEE (reference sequence). Trimming cost V 1 base and J 6 bases, with 14 bases left between them. The CDR3 length is 14 residues.

This clonotype was counted ten times or more. V usage is TRBV7-8 and J usage is TRBJ1-3, with 7 bases identical to TRBD1. The length of the CDR3 is 14 residues. CDR1 and CDR2 (germline): SGHVS, FQNEAQ. V shed 4 bases, J shed 7 bases, and the junction held 7 bases outside the gene matches. The CDR3 region is CASSSGQRGNTIYF. The CDR3, as DNA: TGTGCCAGCAGCTCGGGACAGAGAGGGAACACCATATATTTT.

This clonotype was observed a handful of times. The gene calls are TRBV3-1 and TRBJ1-3; D not certain. V was shortened by 3 bases and J by 3 bases, with 3 bases between the two germline ends. Per the germline V gene, CDR1 is LGHDT and CDR2 is YNNKEL (reference sequence). This CDR3 spans 12 amino acids. CDR3 sequence: CASSQVGNTIYF. The CDR3 DNA is TGTGCCAGCAGCCAGGTTGGAAACACCATATATTTT. Based on the CDR3 plus reference TRBV3-1 and TRBJ1-3, the full variable domain is DTAVSQTPKYLVTQMGNDKSIKCEQNLGHDTMYWYKQDSKKFLKIMFSYNNKELIINETVPNRFSPKSPDKAHLNLHINSLELGDSAVYFCASSQVGNTIYFGEGSWLTVV.